This TCR beta chain was retrieved from a study of T cell changes during pregnancy in multiple sclerosis. The CDR3 totals 17 residues. Trimming took 5 bases from V and 0 from J; bases not matched to a gene: 10. Germline-derived CDR1 and CDR2 are MNHEY and SMNVEV (reference sequence). The data were produced by immunoSEQ multiplex PCR, yet TCRdb's version contains in-frame clones alone and is incomplete. The sample records some 90,000 clones, more than 85% being singletons. The sequence came from a female donor with multiple sclerosis, enrolled in a pregnancy study. The chain uses TRBV27 and TRBJ2-1; 7 bases match TRBD1. Material: peripheral blood, obtained in the first trimester of pregnancy. The DNA of the CDR3 is TGTGCCAGCAGTATAACAGGGGCCCAGAGCTCCTACAATGAGCAGTTCTTC. This sequence encodes CASSITGAQSSYNEQFF.